This TCR beta chain stems from a study of human T cells and chemical hapten exposure. Study details: Patients had diphenylcyclopropenone applied to the scalp weekly throughout the approximately 25-week study. The upper back received 0.01% DPC by patch testing, with results read at 6 days. Study-level points and caveats: Versus controls, significantly more large CDR3 similarity clusters arose from expanded TCRs.

V gave up 2 bases and J gave up 0 bases, with 13 bases separating them. There are 16 residues in the CDR3. Germline lookup yields CDR1 SGHTA and CDR2 FQGNSA. The time point is: patch test 1, 2 weeks after DPC sensitization. The treatment was: therapeutic diphenylcyclopropenone sensitization with weekly scalp DPC. Extraction yielded total RNA from whole blood (unfractionated). A note on this clonotype: Antigen unknown.

TCRdb re-called the RACE reads with MiXCR, one entry per CDR3 protein. Of fewer than 200,000 distinct CDR3 sequences listed, about 22% were seen once; the top ten hold about 6.7%. This chain links TRBV7-2 with TRBJ1-2; D gene ambiguous. This TCR was recovered from a woman between 45 and 60 years old with alopecia areata. Some clones in this sample may be carry-over from other donors' samples. Sample: whole blood, taken in connection with sensitization to the hapten diphenylcyclopropenone (DPC). CDR3 loop: CASSLTSGTPNYGYTF. In DNA form, the CDR3 reads TGTGCCAGCAGCTTAACGTCAGGCACGCCTAACTATGGCTACACCTTC. Using reference TRBV7-2 and TRBJ1-2 for the parts outside the CDR3, the full variable domain is GAGVSQSPSNKVTEKGKDVELRCDPISGHTALYWYRQSLGQGLEFLIYFQGNSAPDKSGLPSDRFSAERTGGSVSTLTIQRTQQEDSAVYLCASSLTSGTPNYGYTFGSGTRLTVV.